This T cell receptor beta chain was captured in a study of cytomegalovirus exposure and HLA in healthy donors. The assay was immunoSEQ multiplex PCR, and TCRdb's table has in-frame clones only and misses some. The profile covers approximately 170,000 clones, with 85% appearing a single time and 16% taken by the ten largest. The CDR3 is 12 residues long. Per the germline V gene, CDR1 is GTSNPN and CDR2 is SVGIG (reference sequence). The germline V and J ends were trimmed by 2 bases and 11 bases, with 14 bases remaining between them. Sequencing input: PBMCs. The clonotype originates from a man between 18 and 35 years old in good health and CMV-seropositive. The chain has TRBV30 and TRBJ2-3; possible D gene TRBD1, 6 bases. CDR3 amino acids: CAWSIQGLGQYF. CDR3 bases: TGTGCCTGGAGTATTCAGGGGCTAGGGCAGTATTTT. Using reference TRBV30 and TRBJ2-3 for the parts outside the CDR3, the full variable domain is SQTIHQWPATLVQPVGSPLSLECTVEGTSNPNLYWYRQAAGRGLQLLFYSVGIGQISSEVPQNLSASRPQDRQFILSSKKLLLSDSGFYLCAWSIQGLGQYFGPGTRLTVL.